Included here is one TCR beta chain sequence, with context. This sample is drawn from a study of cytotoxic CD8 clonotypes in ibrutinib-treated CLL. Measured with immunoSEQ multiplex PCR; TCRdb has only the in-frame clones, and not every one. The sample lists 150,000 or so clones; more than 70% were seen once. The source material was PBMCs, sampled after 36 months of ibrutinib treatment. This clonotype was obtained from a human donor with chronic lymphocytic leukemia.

For the CDR3, the DNA is TGCGCCAGCCGGGCAGGGGGTAACTCCTACGAGCAGTACTTC. Its translation: CASRAGGNSYEQYF. V and J are TRBV5-1 and TRBJ2-7; 7 bases agree with TRBD1. Germline V lookup: CDR1 SGHRS, CDR2 YFSETQ. The CDR3 is 14 residues long. The V gene end was trimmed by 7 bases and the J gene end by 0 bases; junction bases not matched to a gene: 7.